These 12 T cell receptor beta chains share one sample of origin, sequenced in a study of blood T cell repertoires in COVID-19. The table came from immunoSEQ multiplex PCR; TCRdb's copy has only in-frame clones and leaves some out. The sample has under 350,000 clones; 86% are singletons. The sample taken for sequencing was peripheral blood. The source is a man between 18 and 29 years old with active or convalescent COVID-19.

V gene TRBV7-9 combines with J gene TRBJ2-3; TRBD1 matches 7 bases. The ends lost 1 base at V and 5 bases at J; junction bases unmatched: 6. The CDR3 runs 15 residues. Germline V lookup: CDR1 SEHNR, CDR2 FQNEAQ (reference sequence). The CDR3 nucleotides are TGTGCCAGCAGCTTAGGACAGGGTGAGGGAGATACGCAGTATTTT. The encoded protein is CASSLGQGEGDTQYF.

This clone has only one observation. The chain employs TRBV18 and TRBJ1-4; possibly TRBD1 for D (6 bases). The CDR3 is 16 residues long. Looked up from germline, CDR1 is KGHSH and CDR2 is LQKENI. Trimming cost V 3 bases and J 4 bases, with 15 bases left between them. The CDR3 spells CASSPGGTQYNEKLFF. The CDR3 DNA sequence: TGTGCCAGCTCACCCGGGGGGACACAGTATAATGAAAAACTGTTTTTT.

J is TRBJ1-1 and V is TRBV9, with D unclear. The CDR3 is made up of 13 amino acids. Between the trimmed V and J ends, which lost 0 bases and 3 bases, there was a span of 6 bases. Germline V lookup: CDR1 SGDLS, CDR2 YYNGEE. The CDR3 sequence: CASSVASDTEAFF. The CDR3 DNA reads as TGTGCCAGCAGCGTAGCTTCGGACACTGAAGCTTTCTTT.

V and J are TRBV7-6 and TRBJ2-1, with 7 bases aligning to TRBD1. The CDR3 extends over 17 amino acids. The germline CDR1 and CDR2 sequences are SGHVS and FNYEAQ. With 5 bases clipped from V and 1 base from J, the junction kept 11 bases outside the gene matches. The CDR3 DNA sequence: TGTGCCAGCAGCCCGTTGGAAACAGGGGTTTCCTACAATGAGCAGTTCTTC. Encoded protein: CASSPLETGVSYNEQFF.

The chain combines TRBV28 with TRBJ1-1, with D maybe TRBD1 (6 bases). This CDR3 region has 14 residues. The germline V gene has CDR1 MDHEN and CDR2 SYDVKM. Trimming removed 5 bases from V and 7 bases from J, with 17 bases in between. The CDR3 sequence is CASSQQGYKGEAFF. CDR3 in DNA: TGTGCCAGCAGTCAACAGGGTTATAAAGGTGAAGCTTTCTTT.

This clone turned up a few times. V and J are TRBV5-6 and TRBJ2-7, with D tentatively TRBD2 (5 bases). The CDR3 has 13 amino acids. Germline CDR1 is SGHDT and CDR2 is YYEEEE. V lost 3 bases and J lost 5, with 12 bases in between. For the CDR3, the DNA is TGTGCCAGCAGCTATAAAAGGCGGGACGAGCAGTACTTC. It yields the protein CASSYKRRDEQYF. Full variable domain (outside the CDR3, taken from reference TRBV5-6 and TRBJ2-7): DAGVTQSPTHLIKTRGQQVTLRCSPKSGHDTVSWYQQALGQGPQFIFQYYEEEERQRGNFPDRFSGHQFPNYSSELNVNALLLGDSALYLCASSYKRRDEQYFGPGTRLTVT.

The chain employs TRBV6-5 and TRBJ1-5, with 7 bases aligning to TRBD1. The CDR3 has 13 amino acids. Per germline, CDR1 MNHEY and CDR2 SVGAGI. V gave up 7 bases and J gave up 4 bases; unmatched junction bases: 4. The CDR3 here is CASTLTGNQPQHF. In DNA, the CDR3 is TGTGCCAGCACCTTGACAGGGAATCAGCCCCAGCATTTT.

The chain uses TRBV29-1 and TRBJ1-1; D may be TRBD1 (6 bases). Germline V CDR1 and CDR2: SQVTM, ANQGSEA. Trimming shortened V by 7 bases and J by 4 bases, and 19 bases separated the two germline ends. The CDR3 has 14 amino acids. Here the CDR3 DNA reads TGCAGCGCAAGGAGAGGGCTGGGGGCCACTGAAGCTTTCTTT. Translated, it gives CSARRGLGATEAFF.

CDR3 nucleotide sequence: TGTGCCAGCAGCTTCGGGGCTAGCGGGAATTTCTACAATGAGCAGTTCTTC. Residues: CASSFGASGNFYNEQFF. The chain couples TRBV9 to TRBJ2-1, with TRBD2 identical over 9 bases. This CDR3 has 17 amino acids. Germline V lookup: CDR1 SGDLS, CDR2 YYNGEE. The junction had 11 bases not matched to a gene; V was cut back by 4 bases and J by 3 bases.

The genes are TRBV5-1 and TRBJ2-5; a possible D gene is TRBD1 (5 bases). Looked up from germline, CDR1 is SGHRS and CDR2 is YFSETQ. V was clipped by 0 bases and J by 4 bases, with 13 bases between them. This CDR3 is 15 amino acids long. The CDR3 here is CASSLGQNFVETQYF. In DNA form, the CDR3 reads TGCGCCAGCAGCTTGGGACAGAATTTTGTAGAGACCCAGTACTTC.

The chain combines TRBV7-6 with TRBJ1-1; TRBD1 matches at 7 bases. The CDR3 contains 15 residues. Germline CDR1 reads SGHVS; CDR2 reads FNYEAQ. V lost 5 bases to trimming and J lost 1 base; unmatched junction nucleotides: 7. The CDR3 sequence is CASSKNRGGNTEAFF. The CDR3 DNA reads as TGTGCCAGCAGCAAGAACAGGGGCGGGAACACTGAAGCTTTCTTT.

The chain joins TRBV5-4 to TRBJ2-2, with TRBD2 matching over 12 bases. V was clipped by 3 bases and J by 0 bases; unmatched bases: 6. The CDR3 contains 18 residues. Germline V gives CDR1 SGHNT, CDR2 YYREEE (reference sequence). Written as DNA, the CDR3 is TGTGCCAGCAGCTCCCGACTAGCGGGGGCAGCGAACACCGGGGAGCTGTTTTTT. Amino acids: CASSSRLAGAANTGELFF.